Listed here are 19 T cell receptor beta chains from one sample, sequenced in a study of response to subunit inactivated influenza vaccine. TCRdb redid the calling of the RT-PCR reads with MiXCR, one entry per CDR3 protein. The table has about 180,000 distinct CDR3 sequences, 9.2% seen once. Sample: non-naive T cells sorted from PBMCs, taken on the day of vaccination. The source is a man aged 45-65 years who received an inactivated influenza vaccine.

This clonotype came up many times. The J gene is TRBJ2-7, the V gene TRBV10-3; D may be TRBD1 or TRBD2 (5 bases each). Germline V gives CDR1 ENHRY, CDR2 SYGVKD. The CDR3 is 16 residues long. Trimming shortened V by 9 bases and J by 4 bases, and 25 bases separated the two germline ends. CDR3 DNA sequence: TGTGCCATAAGAAAGACATCCGGGACCCAAGAGTACGAGCAGTACTTC. Its translation: CAIRKTSGTQEYEQYF.

This clonotype was seen repeatedly, ten times or more. This chain joins TRBV4-1 and TRBJ2-6; no clear D. CDR1 and CDR2 from the germline V gene are MGHRA and YSYEKL. This CDR3 has 18 residues. Trimming shortened V by 3 bases and J by 0 bases, and 15 bases separated the two germline ends. The CDR3 spells CASSHTRPAISGANVLTF. The CDR3 nucleotides read TGCGCCAGCAGCCACACAAGACCGGCCATCTCTGGGGCCAACGTCCTGACTTTC.

This clonotype was recorded a few times. This sequence joins TRBV7-8 and TRBJ1-1; D unclear. V lost 8 bases and J lost 1, with 8 bases in between. The CDR3 loop spans 12 amino acids. Germline V gene sequence: CDR1 SGHVS, CDR2 FQNEAQ. CDR3: CASGWPNTEAFF. CDR3 nucleotides: TGTGCCAGCGGTTGGCCGAACACTGAAGCTTTCTTT.

This clonotype was seen many times. This chain uses TRBV30 with TRBJ2-3; D is uncertain. The CDR3 loop spans 13 amino acids. Germline V gene lookup returns CDR1 GTSNPN and CDR2 SVGIG (reference sequence). Deletions cut 0 bases from V and 4 bases from J, with 8 bases between. The CDR3 loop reads CAWSVTFSDTQYF. The CDR3 DNA follows: TGTGCCTGGAGTGTAACGTTCTCAGATACGCAGTATTTT.

CDR3 residues: CASSPGAGTGYTDTQYF. The CDR3 region has the DNA TGTGCCAGCAGCCCGGGGGCCGGGACAGGATACACAGATACGCAGTATTTT. This sequence joins TRBV5-8 and TRBJ2-3, with 8 bases lining up with TRBD1. The CDR3 is 17 amino acids. Germline trimming cut 4 bases from V and 2 bases from J; bases unmatched to any gene: 12. The V gene's germline CDR1 is SGHTS and CDR2 YDEGEE.

The CDR3 DNA follows: TGTGCCAGCAGCCTTAGCGGGAAGGACCCCTACGAGCAGTACTTC. Translated: CASSLSGKDPYEQYF. V usage is TRBV5-4 and J usage is TRBJ2-7; TRBD2 aligns across 8 bases. The J segment lost 2 bases and the V segment lost 4 bases, leaving 8 bases of the junction unmatched. This CDR3 spans 15 amino acids. Germline CDR1 SGHNT, CDR2 YYREEE (reference sequence).

The chain has TRBV7-2 and TRBJ1-6; D call uncertain. The V and J ends lost 2 bases and 9 bases respectively, with 5 bases between them. CDR1 is SGHTA and CDR2 is FQGNSA in the germline V gene. The CDR3 contains 12 residues. The CDR3 nucleotides are TGTGCCAGCAGCTTACCTAGTTCACCCCTCCACTTT. Amino acids: CASSLPSSPLHF. Full variable domain (missing parts from reference TRBV7-2 and TRBJ1-6): GAGVSQSPSNKVTEKGKDVELRCDPISGHTALYWYRQSLGQGLEFLIYFQGNSAPDKSGLPSDRFSAERTGGSVSTLTIQRTQQEDSAVYLCASSLPSSPLHFGNGTRLTVT.

This clonotype occurred a few times. V and J are TRBV6-5 and TRBJ1-1; D is unclear. The CDR3 has 13 amino acids. CDR1 is MNHEY and CDR2 is SVGAGI in the germline V gene. The V and J ends lost 2 bases and 0 bases respectively, with 4 bases between them. CDR3 loop: CASSYRMNTEAFF. The CDR3 nucleotides are TGTGCCAGCAGTTACCGTATGAACACTGAAGCTTTCTTT.

This clonotype has ten or more counts. The V gene is TRBV20-1, the J gene TRBJ2-1; 7 bases fit TRBD2. The CDR3 is made up of 16 amino acids. CDR1 and CDR2 from the germline V gene are DFQATT and SNEGSKA (reference sequence). V shed 3 bases and J 10 bases; nucleotides not matched to a gene: 18. The CDR3 sequence: CSARMEPSGLQTEQFF. The DNA for the CDR3 is TGCAGTGCTAGGATGGAGCCTAGCGGCTTACAAACCGAGCAGTTCTTC.

The chain joins TRBV12-3 or TRBV12-4 to TRBJ2-1, with 13 bases that match TRBD2. J lost 10 bases, V lost 5 bases, and 8 bases had no gene match. The CDR3 loop spans 15 amino acids. The CDR3 DNA reads TGTGCCAGCAGTCTAACTAGCGGGGGGGCACGGGAGCAGTTCTTC. It specifies CASSLTSGGAREQFF.

This clonotype showed up many times. The chain carries TRBV27 and TRBJ1-2, with D tentatively TRBD1 (6 bases). Trimming shortened V by 3 bases and J by 2 bases, and 13 bases separated the two germline ends. Per the germline V gene, CDR1 is MNHEY and CDR2 is SMNVEV (reference sequence). The CDR3 is 15 residues long. Here the CDR3 DNA reads TGTGCCAGCAGTTTGAGACAGGAACCCAACTATGGCTACACCTTC. Translation gives CASSLRQEPNYGYTF.

This clonotype was recorded a few times. V gene TRBV19 combines with J gene TRBJ1-2; TRBD1 might be the D (6 bases). The CDR3 spans 13 residues. Germline V gives CDR1 LNHDA, CDR2 SQIVND (reference sequence). V lost 6 bases to trimming and J lost 8 bases, with 16 bases between them. The CDR3 loop is CASSHRESGGYTF. The CDR3 DNA reads as TGTGCCAGTAGCCACAGGGAAAGTGGAGGCTACACCTTC. Based on the CDR3 plus reference TRBV19 and TRBJ1-2, the full variable domain is DGGITQSPKYLFRKEGQNVTLSCEQNLNHDAMYWYRQDPGQGLRLIYYSQIVNDFQKGDIAEGYSVSREKKESFPLTVTSAQKNPTAFYLCASSHRESGGYTFGSGTRLTVV.

This clonotype has a count of ten or more. The chain joins TRBV24-1 to TRBJ2-1; 10 positions agree with TRBD1. The CDR3 loop spans 16 amino acids. Germline assignment: CDR1 KGHDR and CDR2 SFDVKD. With V trimmed by 5 bases and J by 3 bases, 6 bases remained unmatched. The CDR3 DNA sequence: TGTGCCACCAGTGGGGCGACAGGGGGCAACTACAATGAGCAGTTCTTC. Translating gives CATSGATGGNYNEQFF.

In its sample, this clonotype was seen many times. J is TRBJ2-3 and V is TRBV5-1; the D is unclear. The V gene's germline CDR1 is SGHRS and CDR2 YFSETQ. Trimming took 3 bases from V and 6 from J, leaving 8 bases between them. This CDR3 is built from 12 residues. The CDR3 sequence: CASSSSMDTQYF. The CDR3 DNA is TGCGCCAGCAGCTCCAGTATGGATACGCAGTATTTT.

This clonotype was found many times. The V call is TRBV27, the J call TRBJ2-6; 8 positions match TRBD1. The V and J ends lost 6 bases and 0 bases, in that order; junction bases with no gene match: 4. In germline, CDR1 is MNHEY, CDR2 SMNVEV (reference sequence). This CDR3 spans 16 amino acids. CDR3 region: CASRGDRSSGANVLTF. The CDR3 region has the DNA TGTGCCAGCAGGGGGGACAGGAGCTCTGGGGCCAACGTCCTGACTTTC.

This clonotype was recorded at least ten times. The genes are TRBV6-2 or TRBV6-3 and TRBJ2-1, with 11 bases that match TRBD2. The CDR3 totals 17 residues. CDR1 and CDR2 from the germline V gene are MNHEY and SVGEGT. Trimming removed 0 bases from V and 8 bases from J; junction bases left unmatched: 9. CDR3 bases: TGTGCCAGCAGTTACTCGGTCGAAGGACTAGCGGGCTATGAGCAGTTCTTC. This encodes CASSYSVEGLAGYEQFF.

The chain has TRBV11-2 and TRBJ2-1; 10 bases are shared with TRBD2. The CDR3 sequence is 14 residues long. CDR1 is SGHAT, CDR2 FQNNGV, per germline. V lost 8 bases to trimming and J lost 6 bases; unmatched junction nucleotides: 7. The CDR3 coding sequence is TGTGCCAGCCGGGAACTAGCGGGAAGCAATGAGCAGTTCTTC. Protein sequence: CASRELAGSNEQFF.

The sample holds one count of this clonotype. The chain has TRBV27 and TRBJ2-2; D is unclear. The CDR3 is 16 amino acids. CDR1 and CDR2 (germline): MNHEY, SMNVEV (reference sequence). The V and J ends lost 2 bases and 0 bases respectively, with 10 bases between them. This chain's CDR3 is CASSLGQFANTGELFF. The CDR3 nucleotides are TGTGCCAGCAGTTTAGGGCAGTTCGCGAACACCGGGGAGCTGTTTTTT.

This clonotype has a count of ten or more. The chain recombines TRBV7-8 with TRBJ1-4; a weak D match, TRBD1 (6 bases). Germline CDR1 reads SGHVS; CDR2 reads FQNEAQ. CDR3 length equals 13 residues. Trimming removed 5 bases at V and 14 bases at J, with 18 bases between. Here the CDR3 reads CASSLQAYQGLFF. In DNA, the CDR3 is TGTGCCAGCAGCCTCCAGGCTTACCAGGGGCTGTTTTTT.